Following are 30 T cell receptor beta chains from one sample sequenced in a study of OX40 agonist ivuxolimab in advanced cancers. This table comes from immunoSEQ multiplex PCR, and its TCRdb copy is limited to in-frame clones, with some not included. Of tens of thousands of clones listed, around 90% were seen once; the top ten hold about 2.4%. The sample consisted of CD4+ or CD8+ T cells sorted from blood, taken in a trial of the OX40 agonist ivuxolimab. The receptors shown here come from an adult with an advanced solid tumor such as melanoma, head and neck, liver or kidney cancer.

The chain is built from TRBV6-5 and TRBJ1-1; 7 bases line up with TRBD1. The J segment lost 2 bases and the V segment lost 2 bases, leaving 5 bases of the junction unmatched. This CDR3 spans 15 amino acids. Germline CDR1 MNHEY, CDR2 SVGAGI. CDR3 residues: CASSYQQGRNTEAFF. The CDR3 region has the DNA TGTGCCAGCAGTTACCAACAGGGGAGAAACACTGAAGCTTTCTTT.

This chain uses TRBV4-1 with TRBJ2-3; TRBD1 aligns across 8 bases. This CDR3 has 16 amino acids. Germline assignment: CDR1 MGHRA and CDR2 YSYEKL. With 4 bases clipped from V and 3 bases from J, the junction kept 9 bases outside the gene matches. The CDR3 here is CASSLPGTGQTDTQYF. The CDR3, as DNA: TGCGCCAGCAGCCTTCCGGGGACAGGACAAACAGATACGCAGTATTTT.

J is TRBJ2-2 and V is TRBV28; 8 nucleotides match TRBD1. This CDR3 has 13 amino acids. Germline CDR1 MDHEN, CDR2 SYDVKM. CDR3 in amino acids: CAVLTGVVGELFF. CDR3 nucleotides: TGTGCAGTATTGACAGGGGTGGTCGGGGAGCTGTTTTTT. Complete variable domain (other parts from reference TRBV28 and TRBJ2-2): DVKVTQSSRYLVKRTGEKVFLECVQDMDHENMFWYRQDPGLGLRLIYFSYDVKMKEKGDIPEGYSVSREKKERFSLILESASTNQTSMYLCAVLTGVVGELFFGEGSRLTVL.

The chain employs TRBV28 and TRBJ2-5; tentative D call: TRBD1 (5 bases). CDR1 MDHEN and CDR2 SYDVKM come from the germline V gene. The length of the CDR3 is 14 residues. The V end was cut by 6 bases, the J end by 0 bases, with 11 bases between. The CDR3 here is CASSVTEYQETQYF. As DNA, the CDR3 is TGTGCCAGCAGCGTGACAGAGTACCAAGAGACCCAGTACTTC.

The rearrangement links TRBV19 to TRBJ1-2; no clear D. The CDR3 has 12 residues. The germline gives CDR1 LNHDA, CDR2 SQIVND (reference sequence). V lost 5 bases and J 4 bases, leaving 8 bases between the germline ends. CDR3 nucleotides: TGTGCCAGTAGTCCGGCTACCTATGGCTACACCTTC. The encoded protein is CASSPATYGYTF.

Concerning this clone itself: Other DNA variants within this sample encode the same CDR3. The J gene is TRBJ2-5, the V gene TRBV19; no clear D gene. Trimming removed 1 base at V and 7 bases at J, with 4 bases between. CDR3 length: 11 residues. The germline CDR1 and CDR2 sequences are LNHDA and SQIVND (reference sequence). For the CDR3, the DNA is TGTGCCAGTAGTATAGGTGGGACCCAGTACTTC. This gives the protein CASSIGGTQYF.

This chain links TRBV2 with TRBJ2-3; no clear D gene. In germline, CDR1 is SNHLY, CDR2 FYNNEI. The germline V and J ends were trimmed by 8 bases and 4 bases, with 16 bases remaining between them. The CDR3 sequence is 14 residues long. The DNA for the CDR3 is TGTGCCAGCTGCCAGCTACACGGCGCAGATACGCAGTATTTT. Amino acid sequence: CASCQLHGADTQYF.

The chain uses TRBV5-1 and TRBJ2-7; D might be TRBD2 (7 bases). Germline CDR1 and CDR2: SGHRS and YFSETQ. The CDR3 contains 14 residues. V was shortened by 5 bases and J by 5 bases, with 17 bases between the two germline ends. CDR3 amino acids: CASSQEGGYNEQYF. The CDR3 DNA reads as TGCGCCAGCAGTCAAGAGGGGGGGTATAACGAGCAGTACTTC.

This chain connects TRBV6-5 to TRBJ1-5; D remains ambiguous. Deletions cut 2 bases from V and 0 bases from J, with 5 bases between. Looked up from germline, CDR1 is MNHEY and CDR2 is SVGAGI. CDR3 size: 14 residues. The CDR3 coding sequence is TGTGCCAGCAGTTACCGGTATAGCAATCAGCCCCAGCATTTT. Its translation: CASSYRYSNQPQHF.

J is TRBJ2-3 and V is TRBV4-3; TRBD2 agrees at 14 bases. The CDR3 length is 19 residues. CDR1 LGHNA and CDR2 YSLEER come from the germline V gene. The J segment lost 7 bases and the V segment lost 0 bases, leaving 12 bases of the junction unmatched. The DNA for the CDR3 is TGCGCCAGCAGCCAAGATCCCCCGACTAGCGGGAGGGCCAAGAATACGCAGTATTTT. It specifies CASSQDPPTSGRAKNTQYF.

The genes are TRBV4-1 and TRBJ2-5; 8 nucleotides agree with TRBD2. The CDR3 totals 18 residues. Trimming removed 2 bases from V and 0 bases from J; junction bases left unmatched: 11. Germline V gene data show CDR1 as MGHRA and CDR2 as YSYEKL. The CDR3: CASSQQSGSRGYQETQYF. Written as DNA, the CDR3 is TGCGCCAGCAGCCAACAAAGCGGGAGCCGGGGGTACCAAGAGACCCAGTACTTC.

V gene TRBV2 combines with J gene TRBJ2-2, with 9 bases matching TRBD2. V dropped 4 bases and J dropped 4; count of bases not matched to a gene: 1. The CDR3 is 14 residues long. CDR1 SNHLY and CDR2 FYNNEI come from the germline V gene. The CDR3 here is CASSGTSATGELFF. The DNA for the CDR3 is TGTGCCAGCAGTGGGACTAGCGCCACCGGGGAGCTGTTTTTT.

The CDR3 coding sequence is TGTGCCAGCAGCGTAGCTCCGGGAGAGAGGGAAAAACTGTTTTTT. Encoded protein: CASSVAPGEREKLFF. The chain uses TRBV9 and TRBJ1-4; no clear D. Germline CDR1 is SGDLS and CDR2 is YYNGEE. The CDR3 consists of 15 residues. The V and J ends lost 0 bases and 8 bases respectively, with 14 bases between them.

CDR3: CASSEATALDTEAFF. The CDR3 nucleotides read TGTGCCAGCAGTGAAGCTACCGCCCTGGACACTGAAGCTTTCTTT. The chain combines TRBV6-1 with TRBJ1-1; D is unclear. CDR1 MNHNS and CDR2 SASEGT come from the germline V gene. V dropped 0 bases and J dropped 3 bases, with 11 bases sitting between them. This CDR3 is 15 amino acids long.

The genes are TRBV19 and TRBJ1-1; the D gene is possibly TRBD1 (6 bases). Germline lookup yields CDR1 LNHDA and CDR2 SQIVND (reference sequence). Trimming removed 4 bases at V and 8 bases at J, with 17 bases between. This CDR3 region has 14 residues. CDR3 residues: CASSNGQGSAEAFF. CDR3 DNA: TGTGCCAGTAGTAATGGGCAGGGGTCTGCCGAAGCTTTCTTT.

For this clone: One junction end disagrees with the germline gene, perhaps due to a read error. The rearrangement uses TRBV10-3 and TRBJ1-3; possibly TRBD1 for D (5 bases). Germline assignment: CDR1 ENHRY and CDR2 SYGVKD. The CDR3 is 13 amino acids. The CDR3: CAINEGIGNTIYF. For the CDR3, the DNA is TGTGCCATCAATGAGGGGATCGGGAACACCATATATTTT.

This chain uses TRBV2 with TRBJ1-1; possible D gene TRBD1, 6 bases. Germline CDR1 reads SNHLY; CDR2 reads FYNNEI. V dropped 8 bases and J dropped 4 bases, with 14 bases sitting between them. The length of the CDR3 is 13 residues. This CDR3 reads CASSTGGVTEAFF. Here the CDR3 DNA reads TGTGCCAGCTCGACAGGAGGGGTCACTGAAGCTTTCTTT.

The V call is TRBV4-1, the J call TRBJ2-2; unclear D gene. CDR1 is MGHRA, CDR2 YSYEKL, per germline. This CDR3 has 15 residues. The germline V and J ends were trimmed by 3 bases and 2 bases, with 10 bases remaining between them. The CDR3 coding sequence is TGCGCCAGCAGCCAGGTCCGTTCTAACACCGGGGAGCTGTTTTTT. Translating gives CASSQVRSNTGELFF.

The gene calls are TRBV10-2 and TRBJ2-1, with D perhaps assigned TRBD1 or TRBD2 (5 bases each). Germline-derived CDR1 and CDR2 are WSHSY and SAAADI. CDR3 length: 17 residues. Between the trimmed V and J ends, which lost 3 bases and 5 bases, there was a span of 20 bases. The DNA for the CDR3 is TGCGCCAGCAGTGAAATGGGGCGAGGGGTGGAGGACAATGAGCAGTTCTTC. This encodes CASSEMGRGVEDNEQFF.

The V call is TRBV6-4, the J call TRBJ2-3, with TRBD1 as a possible D gene (7 bases). V lost 6 bases to trimming and J lost 3 bases, with 16 bases between them. The CDR3 is made up of 15 amino acids. Germline CDR1 MRHNA, CDR2 SNTAGT. The CDR3 protein is CASSLEAGGTDTQYF. In DNA form, the CDR3 reads TGTGCCAGCAGCCTCGAGGCAGGGGGGACAGATACGCAGTATTTT.

This clone was recorded a few times. The chain joins TRBV5-4 to TRBJ2-4; no definite D call. This CDR3 has 17 amino acids. The germline V gene has CDR1 SGHNT and CDR2 YYREEE (reference sequence). Trimming removed 4 bases from V and 3 bases from J, with 20 bases in between. The DNA for the CDR3 is TGTGCCAGCAGCGCCCCCTTACCCCGATCAGGCAAAAACATTCAGTACTTC. It encodes CASSAPLPRSGKNIQYF.

V and J are TRBV5-6 and TRBJ2-5; D unclear. The CDR3 consists of 13 residues. The ends were cut back, 1 base at V and 5 bases at J, with 9 bases in the middle. Germline V gene sequence: CDR1 SGHDT, CDR2 YYEEEE. CDR3 sequence reads: CASSLIGRETQYF. In nucleotides, the CDR3 is TGTGCCAGCAGCTTGATCGGGCGGGAGACCCAGTACTTC. Full variable domain (missing parts from reference TRBV5-6 and TRBJ2-5): DAGVTQSPTHLIKTRGQQVTLRCSPKSGHDTVSWYQQALGQGPQFIFQYYEEEERQRGNFPDRFSGHQFPNYSSELNVNALLLGDSALYLCASSLIGRETQYFGPGTRLLVL.

This chain links TRBV6-5 with TRBJ1-2, with D unresolved. The CDR3 sequence is 13 residues long. Germline V gene data show CDR1 as MNHEY and CDR2 as SVGAGI. Trimming pared 6 bases from V and 2 bases from J, leaving 10 bases between. As DNA, the CDR3 is TGTGCCAGCAGCCGGTCTGAGAACTATGGCTACACCTTC. This sequence encodes CASSRSENYGYTF.

The J gene is TRBJ1-5, the V gene TRBV6-6; maybe TRBD1 (5 bases). Trimming shortened V by 8 bases and J by 6 bases, and 14 bases separated the two germline ends. The CDR3 extends over 13 amino acids. Germline loops: CDR1 MNHNY, CDR2 SVGAGI (reference sequence). The CDR3 nucleotides read TGTGCCAGCGTCGCCGGGGCGGGTCAGCCCCAGCATTTT. Translation gives CASVAGAGQPQHF.

The chain couples TRBV5-1 to TRBJ2-1; TRBD1 matches 8 bases. V trimming: 2 bases; J trimming: 5 bases; junction bases outside the gene matches: 3. The CDR3 extends over 14 amino acids. The germline CDR1 and CDR2 sequences are SGHRS and YFSETQ. The CDR3 reads CASSFAGGNNEQFF. The CDR3 DNA follows: TGCGCCAGCAGCTTCGCAGGGGGCAACAATGAGCAGTTCTTC.

This clone has more than one count but fewer than ten. The chain has TRBV19 and TRBJ1-5, with D perhaps matching TRBD1 (5 bases). Trimming left V 3 bases short and J 0 bases short, with 9 bases between. The CDR3 runs to 15 residues. From germline, CDR1 is LNHDA and CDR2 SQIVND (reference sequence). As DNA, the CDR3 is TGTGCCAGTAGTATCAGGGATGCTAGCAATCAGCCCCAGCATTTT. It encodes CASSIRDASNQPQHF. The variable domain in full, with the rest retrieved from reference TRBV19 and TRBJ1-5, is DGGITQSPKYLFRKEGQNVTLSCEQNLNHDAMYWYRQDPGQGLRLIYYSQIVNDFQKGDIAEGYSVSREKKESFPLTVTSAQKNPTAFYLCASSIRDASNQPQHFGDGTRLSIL.

The chain recombines TRBV25-1 with TRBJ1-3; the D is unclear. V lost 2 bases and J 7 bases, leaving 12 bases between the germline ends. CDR1 is MGHDK and CDR2 is SYGVNS in the germline V gene. There are 14 residues in the CDR3. The CDR3 region is CASSEMTLGNTIYF. The DNA for the CDR3 is TGTGCCAGCAGTGAAATGACACTGGGGAACACCATATATTTT.

The CDR3 region is CASSQDDFLGTQYF. The CDR3 DNA reads TGCGCCAGCAGCCAAGATGACTTCTTGGGGACCCAGTACTTC. The chain employs TRBV4-1 and TRBJ2-5; D gene ambiguous. V lost 0 bases to trimming and J lost 7 bases, with 12 bases between them. CDR3 size: 14 residues. CDR1 and CDR2 from the germline V gene are MGHRA and YSYEKL.

V usage is TRBV6-5 and J usage is TRBJ2-3; D is ambiguous. The germline V and J ends were trimmed by 7 bases and 8 bases, with 19 bases remaining between them. The CDR3 consists of 14 residues. CDR1 is MNHEY, CDR2 SVGAGI, per germline. The CDR3 is CASKLTPDRATQYF. The DNA for the CDR3 is TGTGCCAGCAAACTAACCCCCGATAGGGCTACGCAGTATTTT.

CDR3 sequence (DNA): TGCGCCAGCAGACAAAACCCTTCCTTGACGGGCGGCTACACCTTC. This sequence encodes CASRQNPSLTGGYTF. V usage is TRBV5-1 and J usage is TRBJ1-2, with D unresolved. Between the trimmed V and J ends, which lost 5 bases and 8 bases, there was a span of 22 bases. Germline CDR1 SGHRS, CDR2 YFSETQ. The length of the CDR3 is 15 residues.